These 30 T cell receptor beta chains came from one sample sequenced in a study of cytomegalovirus exposure and HLA in healthy donors. Both 60 Vbeta primers and 13 Jbeta primers went into the PCR. Using immunoSEQ multiplex PCR, the repertoire was profiled, and TCRdb retains in-frame clones only, with some absent. This repertoire includes tens of thousands of clones. The sample was PBMCs. All receptors come from a female donor in good health and CMV-seropositive.

The J gene is TRBJ1-1, the V gene TRBV6-1; 8 bases line up with TRBD1. After removal of 3 bases from V and 6 bases from J, the junction contained 6 bases not matched to a gene. Germline CDR1 and CDR2: MNHNS and SASEGT. The CDR3 length is 14 residues. Written as DNA, the CDR3 is TGTGCCAGCAGTGACGCAGGGGGCGGGCCTGAAGCTTTCTTT. It is translated as CASSDAGGGPEAFF.

The chain recombines TRBV29-1 with TRBJ1-5, with 7 bases identical to TRBD1. CDR3 length: 13 residues. Germline V CDR1 and CDR2: SQVTM, ANQGSEA. V shed 4 bases and J 5 bases; nucleotides not matched to a gene: 5. The CDR3: CSVADRTDQPQHF. The DNA for the CDR3 is TGCAGCGTTGCGGACAGGACAGATCAGCCCCAGCATTTT.

V usage is TRBV19 and J usage is TRBJ2-5, with a weak D call TRBD2 (6 bases). This CDR3 is built from 15 residues. Germline V gene data show CDR1 as LNHDA and CDR2 as SQIVND (reference sequence). Trimming took 8 bases from V and 1 from J, leaving 17 bases between them. For the CDR3, the DNA is TGTGCCAGTCCTCCTTTAGCGGTCGCCCAAGAGACCCAGTACTTC. It yields the protein CASPPLAVAQETQYF.

The chain has TRBV5-1 and TRBJ1-1, with 9 bases that match TRBD1. This CDR3 region has 15 residues. V lost 5 bases, J lost 3 bases, and 8 bases stayed unmatched. CDR1 is SGHRS and CDR2 is YFSETQ in the germline V gene. The DNA for the CDR3 is TGCGCCAGCAGACGTTTATGGACAGGGGACACTGAAGCTTTCTTT. It is translated as CASRRLWTGDTEAFF.

The chain carries TRBV6-5 and TRBJ2-3; D gene unclear. The CDR3 has 14 residues. Germline values: CDR1 MNHEY, CDR2 SVGAGI. V dropped 0 bases and J dropped 2 bases, with 6 bases sitting between them. Here the CDR3 DNA reads TGTGCCAGCAGTTACTCGAGCGCCACAGATACGCAGTATTTT. This gives the protein CASSYSSATDTQYF.

V is TRBV6-5 and J is TRBJ2-1; no clear D gene. The length of the CDR3 is 13 residues. The V end lost 3 bases, the J end lost 6 bases, and 9 bases lay between the germline ends. Germline V gives CDR1 MNHEY, CDR2 SVGAGI. The CDR3 nucleotides read TGTGCCAGCAGTTATTGGCAGGCCAATGAGCAGTTCTTC. It is translated as CASSYWQANEQFF.

This sequence joins TRBV4-2 and TRBJ2-3; D perhaps matches TRBD2 (5 bases). Germline values: CDR1 LGHNA, CDR2 YNFKEQ. Trimming removed 1 base from V and 3 bases from J, with 8 bases in between. This CDR3 comprises 14 residues. The DNA of the CDR3 is TGTGCCAGCAGCCAAGGTGAGGGTACAGATACGCAGTATTTT. Translating gives CASSQGEGTDTQYF.

The chain links TRBV28 to TRBJ2-2; perhaps TRBD2 as D (6 bases). The CDR3 covers 15 residues. V was trimmed by 6 bases and J by 4 bases, leaving 15 bases between them. Germline V gene lookup returns CDR1 MDHEN and CDR2 SYDVKM. This chain's CDR3 is CASRRGLTSTGELFF. CDR3 coding DNA: TGTGCCAGCAGACGGGGACTGACGAGCACCGGGGAGCTGTTTTTT.

The chain carries TRBV5-8 and TRBJ1-1; 8 bases are shared with TRBD1. Germline V CDR1 and CDR2: SGHTS, YDEGEE. V shed 3 bases and J 2 bases; nucleotides not matched to a gene: 9. CDR3 length equals 16 residues. CDR3 sequence reads: CASSSYQGAANTEAFF. The CDR3 DNA follows: TGTGCCAGCAGCTCATATCAGGGGGCTGCAAACACTGAAGCTTTCTTT.

The gene calls are TRBV5-1 and TRBJ1-1; 8 bases are a match to TRBD1. CDR1 SGHRS and CDR2 YFSETQ come from the germline V gene. The V segment lost 0 bases and the J segment 13 bases; nucleotides outside the gene matches: 8. The CDR3 length is 13 residues. The DNA for the CDR3 is TGCGCCAGCAGCTTGGATGGACAGGGAGAGGATTTCTTT. Its translation: CASSLDGQGEDFF.

The chain recombines TRBV18 with TRBJ1-5; D is undetermined. This CDR3 is 17 amino acids long. The germline gives CDR1 KGHSH, CDR2 LQKENI. The V end was cut by 2 bases, the J end by 0 bases, with 14 bases between. The CDR3 loop is CASSPNQPGNSNQPQHF. CDR3 nucleotides: TGTGCCAGCTCACCAAATCAGCCGGGAAATAGCAATCAGCCCCAGCATTTT.

The rearrangement links TRBV5-1 to TRBJ2-7, with a tentative D call TRBD1 (6 bases). V gave up 7 bases and J gave up 8 bases, with 31 bases separating them. The CDR3 runs to 17 residues. Looked up from germline, CDR1 is SGHRS and CDR2 is YFSETQ. The CDR3 protein is CASQSLTLGTPIGKQYF. The CDR3 coding sequence is TGCGCCAGCCAGAGTTTGACCTTAGGGACACCGATCGGCAAGCAGTACTTC.

In DNA form, the CDR3 reads TGTGCCAGTTCTCAGGGGGTTCGCTACGAGCAGTACTTC. Amino acid sequence: CASSQGVRYEQYF. The V gene is TRBV19, the J gene TRBJ2-7, with 7 bases aligning to TRBD1. V was pared by 8 bases and J by 3 bases, with 7 bases of the junction left unmatched. From germline, CDR1 is LNHDA and CDR2 SQIVND (reference sequence). There are 13 residues in the CDR3.

J is TRBJ2-2 and V is TRBV19; D may be TRBD1 (6 bases). The germline V gene encodes CDR1 LNHDA and CDR2 SQIVND (reference sequence). CDR3 length: 17 residues. Trimming pared 2 bases from V and 2 bases from J, leaving 15 bases between. The CDR3 protein is CASSISTGTANTGELFF. CDR3 in DNA: TGTGCCAGTAGTATATCGACAGGCACTGCAAACACCGGGGAGCTGTTTTTT.

V gene TRBV6-1 combines with J gene TRBJ1-2; 8 bases match TRBD1. V lost 6 bases and J lost 6; bases outside the gene matches: 6. This CDR3 is 13 amino acids long. In germline, CDR1 is MNHNS, CDR2 SASEGT. The CDR3 DNA reads TGTGCCAGCAGGGACAGGGACAAAGATGGCTACACCTTC. It codes for CASRDRDKDGYTF.

V usage is TRBV11-2 and J usage is TRBJ2-7; 11 bases match TRBD2. In germline, CDR1 is SGHAT, CDR2 FQNNGV. The V segment lost 5 bases and the J segment 4 bases; nucleotides outside the gene matches: 7. This CDR3 has 15 residues. For the CDR3, the DNA is TGTGCCAGCAGCACCCGACTAGCGGGGAGGTACGAGCAGTACTTC. Its translation is CASSTRLAGRYEQYF.

The J gene is TRBJ2-3, the V gene TRBV6-6; 10 positions agree with TRBD2. Looked up from germline, CDR1 is MNHNY and CDR2 is SVGAGI (reference sequence). This CDR3 spans 14 amino acids. The V and J ends lost 5 bases and 7 bases, in that order; junction bases with no gene match: 6. CDR3 sequence: CASSSGGAVNTQYF. The CDR3 DNA sequence: TGTGCCAGCAGTAGCGGGGGGGCCGTAAATACGCAGTATTTT.

In DNA form, the CDR3 reads TGCGCCAGCAGCCAGGGCGGGGGACAGGGGAGGTACGAGCAGTACTTC. Protein sequence: CASSQGGGQGRYEQYF. The chain carries TRBV4-1 and TRBJ2-7, with 10 bases aligning to TRBD1. V was pared by 3 bases and J by 4 bases, with 9 bases of the junction left unmatched. This CDR3 is 16 amino acids long. The germline V gene has CDR1 MGHRA and CDR2 YSYEKL.

The chain links TRBV6-5 to TRBJ1-1, with TRBD1 as a possible D gene (5 bases). The V and J ends lost 7 bases and 5 bases respectively, with 17 bases between them. Germline CDR1 is MNHEY and CDR2 is SVGAGI. CDR3 length: 14 amino acids. This chain's CDR3 is CASILRGGETEAFF. CDR3 coding DNA: TGTGCCAGCATCCTCCGGGGGGGAGAAACTGAAGCTTTCTTT.

The chain couples TRBV28 to TRBJ1-5, with 9 nucleotides matching TRBD1. The length of the CDR3 is 15 residues. The V gene end was trimmed by 4 bases and the J gene end by 7 bases; junction bases not matched to a gene: 8. Germline-derived CDR1 and CDR2 are MDHEN and SYDVKM. This CDR3 is CASSSAGTGSQPQHF. The CDR3 coding sequence is TGTGCCAGCAGTTCCGCCGGGACAGGGTCCCAGCCCCAGCATTTT.

V gene TRBV5-6 combines with J gene TRBJ1-1, with D perhaps matching TRBD1 (5 bases). V was pared by 0 bases and J by 7 bases, with 16 bases between. Germline V gene sequence: CDR1 SGHDT, CDR2 YYEEEE. This CDR3 has 15 residues. DNA for the CDR3: TGTGCCAGCAGCTTGGGTCAGGGATGGGGAGGTGAAGCTTTCTTT. Translated: CASSLGQGWGGEAFF. Filled out from reference TRBV5-6 and TRBJ1-1, the complete variable domain reads DAGVTQSPTHLIKTRGQQVTLRCSPKSGHDTVSWYQQALGQGPQFIFQYYEEEERQRGNFPDRFSGHQFPNYSSELNVNALLLGDSALYLCASSLGQGWGGEAFFGQGTRLTVV.

V gene TRBV7-9 combines with J gene TRBJ2-3, with 9 nucleotides matching TRBD2. V was clipped by 5 bases and J by 4 bases; unmatched bases: 13. The germline V gene encodes CDR1 SEHNR and CDR2 FQNEAQ (reference sequence). CDR3 size: 17 residues. In DNA form, the CDR3 reads TGTGCCAGCAGCCCCCAGTACCAGCGGGGGGTTGCAGATACGCAGTATTTT. As protein: CASSPQYQRGVADTQYF.

The chain uses TRBV7-2 and TRBJ2-7; D is perhaps TRBD1 (6 bases). The CDR3 contains 16 residues. Germline assignment: CDR1 SGHTA and CDR2 FQGNSA. V was trimmed by 0 bases and J by 3 bases, leaving 15 bases between them. CDR3 sequence reads: CASSLAIGRGNYEQYF. The CDR3 nucleotides are TGTGCCAGCAGCTTAGCGATTGGCAGGGGAAACTACGAGCAGTACTTC.

V usage is TRBV5-8 and J usage is TRBJ2-3, with 8 bases aligning to TRBD2. The CDR3 has 17 amino acids. CDR1 and CDR2 from the germline V gene are SGHTS and YDEGEE. V was clipped by 0 bases and J by 2 bases; unmatched bases: 8. This CDR3 is CASSLGRGVIPTDTQYF. CDR3 in DNA: TGTGCCAGCAGCTTGGGGCGGGGGGTAATACCCACAGATACGCAGTATTTT.

The rearrangement uses TRBV5-1 and TRBJ1-2, with D possibly TRBD1 on 6 matching bases. The CDR3 contains 13 residues. V gave up 1 base and J gave up 5 bases, with 9 bases separating them. Germline loops: CDR1 SGHRS, CDR2 YFSETQ. The CDR3 DNA sequence: TGCGCCAGCAGCTTGAACAGGGAATATGGCTACACCTTC. Protein sequence: CASSLNREYGYTF.

The rearrangement joins TRBV19 to TRBJ1-2; 9 bases map to TRBD1. Per germline, CDR1 LNHDA and CDR2 SQIVND (reference sequence). V was pared by 3 bases and J by 4 bases, with 6 bases of the junction left unmatched. The CDR3 extends over 15 amino acids. The CDR3 sequence: CASSIPGTGIYGYTF. CDR3 DNA: TGTGCCAGTAGTATCCCCGGGACAGGGATCTATGGCTACACCTTC.

The chain uses TRBV29-1 and TRBJ1-2; D possibly corresponds to TRBD1 (6 bases). The CDR3 sequence is 15 residues long. Trimming pared 8 bases from V and 7 bases from J, leaving 26 bases between. CDR1 and CDR2 (germline): SQVTM, ANQGSEA. Here the CDR3 reads CSISSSGQRDSGYTF. In DNA, the CDR3 is TGCAGCATATCCAGTTCAGGACAGAGGGATTCTGGCTACACCTTC.

For the CDR3, the DNA is TGTGCCAGCTCACCGGGACAGGGTTCGCGAAATGAGCAGTTCTTC. It is translated as CASSPGQGSRNEQFF. The gene calls are TRBV18 and TRBJ2-1, with TRBD1 identical over 9 bases. This CDR3 spans 15 amino acids. Germline CDR1 reads KGHSH; CDR2 reads LQKENI. J gave up 7 bases and V 3 bases, and 7 bases lay outside the gene matches.

The V and J genes are TRBV18 and TRBJ2-3; possible D gene TRBD2, 6 bases. In germline, CDR1 is KGHSH, CDR2 LQKENI. The CDR3 has 18 amino acids. Trimming removed 1 base from V and 0 bases from J, with 17 bases in between. This CDR3 reads CASSPLIRLDSSTDTQYF. DNA of the CDR3: TGTGCCAGCTCACCACTAATTCGACTAGACTCTAGCACAGATACGCAGTATTTT.

The chain uses TRBV29-1 and TRBJ1-2, with 12 bases identical to TRBD1. The junction had 8 bases not matched to a gene; V was cut back by 5 bases and J by 10 bases. The CDR3 length is 13 residues. In germline, CDR1 is SQVTM, CDR2 ANQGSEA. The DNA of the CDR3 is TGCAGCGTTTCGGGACAGGGGGCAAGGGACTACACCTTC. It specifies CSVSGQGARDYTF.